One and the same sample provided the 13 T cell receptor beta chains below, sequenced in a study of T cells of healthy individuals. From the 5' RACE reads, TCRdb called clonotypes with MiXCR, one entry per CDR3 protein. The sample lists 40,000 to 60,000 distinct CDR3 sequences; approximately 14% were seen once. These receptors were obtained from a human donor in good health.

This clonotype was counted at least ten times. J is TRBJ1-6 and V is TRBV6-4; TRBD1 aligns across 8 bases. CDR3 length: 15 amino acids. CDR1 is MRHNA, CDR2 SNTAGT, per germline. V trimming: 3 bases; J trimming: 13 bases; junction bases outside the gene matches: 11. CDR3 loop: CASSESGDRGLPLHF. CDR3 bases: TGTGCCAGCAGTGAAAGTGGAGACAGGGGTCTGCCCCTCCACTTT.

This clonotype was seen many times. The chain links TRBV7-3 to TRBJ1-2, with 7 bases lining up with TRBD1. J gave up 4 bases and V 5 bases, and 7 bases lay outside the gene matches. The CDR3 spans 14 residues. Per the germline V gene, CDR1 is SGHTA and CDR2 is FQGTGA. The CDR3 region has the DNA TGTGCCAGCAGCCTGACAGGGTCGGGCTATGGCTACACCTTC. Its translation is CASSLTGSGYGYTF.

The rearrangement links TRBV10-3 to TRBJ2-7, with no clear D. The germline CDR1 and CDR2 sequences are ENHRY and SYGVKD. The CDR3 covers 14 residues. V lost 6 bases to trimming and J lost 5 bases, with 17 bases between them. The CDR3 bases are TGTGCCATCAGCGAAGGGAAGAGTAAGGACGAGCAGTACTTC. Protein: CAISEGKSKDEQYF.

This clonotype was seen more than once but under ten times. V gene TRBV6-5 combines with J gene TRBJ1-5; 7 bases align to TRBD1. Trimming took 4 bases from V and 5 from J; bases not matched to a gene: 5. Looked up from germline, CDR1 is MNHEY and CDR2 is SVGAGI. This CDR3 has 14 amino acids. The CDR3: CASSLGQAYQPQHF. In nucleotides, the CDR3 is TGTGCCAGCAGTTTAGGACAGGCCTATCAGCCCCAGCATTTT.

The rearrangement uses TRBV7-2 and TRBJ2-4; D might be TRBD2 (7 bases). V was trimmed by 5 bases and J by 8 bases, leaving 22 bases between them. The CDR3 is 16 residues long. Germline lookup yields CDR1 SGHTA and CDR2 FQGNSA. The CDR3 DNA reads as TGTGCCAGCAGCCTGAATTCGGGGGGCGGAATAGACATTCAGTACTTC. Residues: CASSLNSGGGIDIQYF.

This clonotype was counted many times. The genes are TRBV12-3 or TRBV12-4 and TRBJ1-6; perhaps TRBD1 as D (6 bases). The CDR3 has 14 amino acids. Trimming shortened V by 2 bases and J by 9 bases, and 11 bases separated the two germline ends. The CDR3 loop reads CASSLRGGVSPLHF. CDR3 sequence (DNA): TGTGCCAGCAGTTTAAGGGGGGGGGTTTCACCCCTCCACTTT.

This clonotype has a handful of counts. The rearrangement uses TRBV7-2 and TRBJ2-3, with D possibly called TRBD1 or TRBD2 (6 bases each). From germline, CDR1 is SGHTA and CDR2 FQGNSA. Trimming pared 6 bases from V and 1 base from J, leaving 11 bases between. CDR3 length: 14 residues. The chain's CDR3 is CASSRRGGTDTQYF. CDR3 DNA: TGTGCCAGCAGTCGTAGGGGGGGCACAGATACGCAGTATTTT.

This clonotype was recorded at least ten times. DNA of the CDR3: TGTGCCAGCAGCGTGACTAGCGGGGGTAATGAGCAGTTCTTC. Translating gives CASSVTSGGNEQFF. This chain links TRBV9 with TRBJ2-1; TRBD2 matches 12 bases. Trimming took 2 bases from V and 7 from J; bases not matched to a gene: 1. Germline values: CDR1 SGDLS, CDR2 YYNGEE. CDR3 length equals 14 residues.

This chain uses TRBV7-2 with TRBJ2-7; TRBD2 is a possible D gene (5 bases). This CDR3 has 14 residues. Germline V gene lookup returns CDR1 SGHTA and CDR2 FQGNSA. The V end was cut by 5 bases, the J end by 5 bases, with 16 bases between. The CDR3 spells CASSRALRAHEQYF. For the CDR3, the DNA is TGTGCCAGCAGCCGCGCCTTGAGGGCCCACGAGCAGTACTTC.

The V gene is TRBV4-1, the J gene TRBJ2-3; D may be TRBD2 (6 bases). Germline loops: CDR1 MGHRA, CDR2 YSYEKL. There are 17 residues in the CDR3. Trimming pared 5 bases from V and 3 bases from J, leaving 21 bases between. CDR3: CASSTLGRDSTTDTQYF. CDR3 in DNA: TGCGCCAGCAGCACCCTAGGAAGGGACTCCACTACAGATACGCAGTATTTT.

This clonotype was found many times. The V call is TRBV9, the J call TRBJ2-3, with D tentatively TRBD1 (6 bases). The V and J ends lost 0 bases and 4 bases respectively, with 6 bases between them. The germline V gene has CDR1 SGDLS and CDR2 YYNGEE. This CDR3 has 13 amino acids. CDR3 sequence (DNA): TGTGCCAGCAGCGTAGGGACAGCAGATACGCAGTATTTT. Amino acids: CASSVGTADTQYF.

This CDR3 is CASRLRDRGYEQYF. The DNA for the CDR3 is TGTGCCAGCAGGTTGCGGGACAGGGGGTACGAGCAGTACTTC. The rearrangement joins TRBV27 to TRBJ2-7; TRBD1 aligns across 11 bases. The germline CDR1 and CDR2 sequences are MNHEY and SMNVEV (reference sequence). The CDR3 is 14 amino acids. With 6 bases clipped from V and 4 bases from J, the junction kept 5 bases outside the gene matches.

This clonotype was picked up many times. The chain combines TRBV7-2 with TRBJ1-1; D possibly corresponds to TRBD1 (5 bases). V shed 1 base and J shed 6 bases, with 12 bases lying between them. The CDR3 covers 14 residues. The V gene's germline CDR1 is SGHTA and CDR2 FQGNSA. The CDR3 reads CASSLGGYSPEAFF. CDR3 coding DNA: TGTGCCAGCAGCTTAGGGGGCTATTCCCCTGAAGCTTTCTTT.